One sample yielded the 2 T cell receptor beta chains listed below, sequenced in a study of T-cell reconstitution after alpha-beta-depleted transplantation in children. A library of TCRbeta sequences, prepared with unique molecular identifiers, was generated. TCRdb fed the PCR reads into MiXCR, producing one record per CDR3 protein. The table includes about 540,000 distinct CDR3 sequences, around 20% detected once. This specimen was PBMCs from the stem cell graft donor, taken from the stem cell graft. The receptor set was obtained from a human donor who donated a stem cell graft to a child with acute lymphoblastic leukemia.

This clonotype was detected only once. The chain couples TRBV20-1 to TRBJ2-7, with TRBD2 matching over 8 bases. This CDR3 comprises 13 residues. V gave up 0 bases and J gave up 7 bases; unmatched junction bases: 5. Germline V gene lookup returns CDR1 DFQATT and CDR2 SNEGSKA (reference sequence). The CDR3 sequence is CSAREFSGKEQYF. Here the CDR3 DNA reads TGCAGTGCTAGAGAGTTTAGCGGGAAAGAGCAGTACTTC.

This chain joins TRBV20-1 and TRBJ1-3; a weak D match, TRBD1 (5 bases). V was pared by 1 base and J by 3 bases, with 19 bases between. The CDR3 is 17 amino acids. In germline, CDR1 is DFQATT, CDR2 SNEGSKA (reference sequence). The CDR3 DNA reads TGCAGTGCTAGAGTTCCCCGGGGCCAAGAGAGTGGAAACACCATATATTTT. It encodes CSARVPRGQESGNTIYF.